The TCR beta chain under discussion was sequenced for a study of T cell repertoires in cytomegalovirus infection. TCRdb ran MiXCR on the reads and lists one entry per CDR3 protein. The sample contains about 740,000 distinct CDR3 sequences, less than 40% of which appear only once. The CDR3 is made up of 11 amino acids. The V and J ends lost 5 bases and 15 bases respectively, with 11 bases between them. The chain links TRBV12-3 or TRBV12-4 to TRBJ1-6; D is perhaps TRBD1 (6 bases). The TCR sequence derives from a human donor in good health (CMV status not recorded). Some clones in this sample may be carry-over from other donors' samples. The sequenced sample was PBMCs. As DNA, the CDR3 is TGTGCCAGCAGTCGAGGACAGAGCCTCCACTTT. Protein: CASSRGQSLHF.